This T cell receptor beta chain came from a study of identical twins. Healthy Caucasian individuals made up all the donors. CDR1 and CDR2 (germline): GTSNPN, SVGIG (reference sequence). The CDR3 runs to 13 residues. V lost 2 bases to trimming and J lost 4 bases, with 10 bases between them. MiXCR, applied by TCRdb to the 5' RACE reads, yields one record per CDR3 protein. The repertoire holds 400,000 to 650,000 distinct CDR3 sequences, with less than 25% as singletons. This clonotype was counted between two and nine times. No antigen is known for it. Findings and caveats of the study: Memory repertoires lacked the insertion deficit that abundant cord blood beta clonotypes showed. Modelling approaches yielded underestimates of out-of-frame TCR alpha sharing between monozygotic twins. Invariant MAIT and iNKT cells could partly confound zero-insertion analyses.

The same specimen was also included in a second study, on T cells expressing NK-cell markers.

The genes are TRBV30 and TRBJ2-3, with D tentatively TRBD2 (7 bases). The receptor's source is a woman under 30 in good health. Sequences were obtained from CD4+ T cells sorted from blood. The CDR3 DNA reads TGTGCCTGGAGTACGGGGGGCCCAGATACGCAGTATTTT. Translation gives CAWSTGGPDTQYF.